This T cell receptor beta chain was identified during a study of cytomegalovirus exposure and HLA in healthy donors. Findings and caveats of the study: Sequencing artifact likely explains a cluster of highly shared sequence variants. In a later analysis, specific HLA alleles were associated with 15,000 to 20,000 TCR beta sequences at a 0.05 false discovery rate.

As to this clone: The target antigen is unknown.

The V and J ends lost 4 bases and 8 bases, in that order; junction bases with no gene match: 7. The CDR3 extends over 13 amino acids. Germline loops: CDR1 MNHEY, CDR2 SMNVEV (reference sequence). The PCR had 60 Vbeta and 13 Jbeta primers. Libraries were prepared by immunoSEQ multiplex PCR; TCRdb keeps only in-frame clonotypes and omits some of them. The data contain more than 90,000 clones, nearly 80% of them singletons. The J gene is TRBJ1-2, the V gene TRBV27; 7 nucleotides agree with TRBD1. The sequence derives from a middle-aged woman in good health and CMV-seronegative. Specimen: PBMCs. CDR3 nucleotides: TGTGCCAGCAGTTCGGACAGGCGACAGGGCTACACCTTC. Protein sequence: CASSSDRRQGYTF.